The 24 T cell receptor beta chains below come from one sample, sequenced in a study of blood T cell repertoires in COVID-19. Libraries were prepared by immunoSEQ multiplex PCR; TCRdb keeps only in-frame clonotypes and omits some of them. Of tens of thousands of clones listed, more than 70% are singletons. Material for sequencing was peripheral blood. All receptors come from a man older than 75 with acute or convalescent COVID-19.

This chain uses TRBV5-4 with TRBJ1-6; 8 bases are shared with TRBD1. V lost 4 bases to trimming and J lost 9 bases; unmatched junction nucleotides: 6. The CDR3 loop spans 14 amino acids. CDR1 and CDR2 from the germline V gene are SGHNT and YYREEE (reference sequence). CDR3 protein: CASSLTGEPSPLHF. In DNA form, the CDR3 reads TGTGCCAGCAGCCTGACAGGGGAACCTTCACCCCTCCACTTT.

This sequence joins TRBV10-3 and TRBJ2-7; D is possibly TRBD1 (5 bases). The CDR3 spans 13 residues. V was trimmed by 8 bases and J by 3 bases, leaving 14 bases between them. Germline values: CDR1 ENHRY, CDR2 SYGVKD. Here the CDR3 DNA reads TGTGCCATCGGTGGCAGGGCCGGCTACGAGCAGTACTTC. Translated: CAIGGRAGYEQYF.

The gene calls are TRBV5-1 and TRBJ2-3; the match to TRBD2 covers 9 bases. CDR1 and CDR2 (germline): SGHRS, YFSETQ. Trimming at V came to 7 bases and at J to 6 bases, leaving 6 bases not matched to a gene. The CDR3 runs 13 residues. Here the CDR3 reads CASSTSGWDTQYF. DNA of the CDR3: TGCGCCAGCTCTACTAGCGGGTGGGATACGCAGTATTTT.

The CDR3 reads CASSSQRTAGNTIYF. The DNA of the CDR3 is TGTGCCAGCAGCTCACAACGGACAGCTGGAAACACCATATATTTT. The chain is built from TRBV7-2 and TRBJ1-3, with D possibly being TRBD1 (6 bases). Germline CDR1 SGHTA, CDR2 FQGNSA. The CDR3 consists of 15 residues. Trimming stripped 4 bases from V and 2 bases from J, with 12 bases between.

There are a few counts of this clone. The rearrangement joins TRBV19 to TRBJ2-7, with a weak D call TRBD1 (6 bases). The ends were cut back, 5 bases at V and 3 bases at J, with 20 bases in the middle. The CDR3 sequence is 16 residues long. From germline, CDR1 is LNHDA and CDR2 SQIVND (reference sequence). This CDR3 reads CASSLDRTASFYEQYF. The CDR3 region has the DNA TGTGCCAGTAGTCTCGACCGGACAGCGTCTTTCTACGAGCAGTACTTC.

The CDR3 DNA sequence: TGTGCCAGCAGACGGGAGGGAAGCACAGATACGCAGTATTTT. It yields the protein CASRREGSTDTQYF. The J gene is TRBJ2-3, the V gene TRBV6-6; TRBD2 matches at 8 bases. This CDR3 is built from 14 residues. Germline CDR1 reads MNHNY; CDR2 reads SVGAGI (reference sequence). Trimming cost V 6 bases and J 0 bases; bases outside gene matches: 2.

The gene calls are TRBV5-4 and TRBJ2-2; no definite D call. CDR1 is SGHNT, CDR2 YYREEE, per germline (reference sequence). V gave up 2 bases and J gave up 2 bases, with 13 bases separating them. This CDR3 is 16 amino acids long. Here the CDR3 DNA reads TGTGCCAGCAGCTTCTTCCAGATTCATAACACCGGGGAGCTGTTTTTT. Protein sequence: CASSFFQIHNTGELFF.

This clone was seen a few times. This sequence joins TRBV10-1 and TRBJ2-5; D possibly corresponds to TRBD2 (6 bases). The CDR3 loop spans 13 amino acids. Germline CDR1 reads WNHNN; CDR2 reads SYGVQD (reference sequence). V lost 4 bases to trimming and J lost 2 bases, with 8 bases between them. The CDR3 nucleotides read TGCGCCAGCAGTGTCCGGGGGCAAGAGACCCAGTACTTC. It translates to CASSVRGQETQYF.

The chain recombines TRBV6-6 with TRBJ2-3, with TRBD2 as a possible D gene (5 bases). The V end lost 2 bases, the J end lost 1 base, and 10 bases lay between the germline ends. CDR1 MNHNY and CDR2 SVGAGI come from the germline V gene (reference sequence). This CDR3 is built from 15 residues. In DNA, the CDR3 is TGTGCCAGCAGTTACGGGTTGAGGGGCACAGATACGCAGTATTTT. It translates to CASSYGLRGTDTQYF.

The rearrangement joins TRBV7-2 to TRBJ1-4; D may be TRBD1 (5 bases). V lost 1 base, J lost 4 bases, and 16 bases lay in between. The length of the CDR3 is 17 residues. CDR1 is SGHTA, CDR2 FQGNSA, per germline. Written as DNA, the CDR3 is TGTGCCAGCAGCTTAGGACTTTCCACCCAGGGTAATGAAAAACTGTTTTTT. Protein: CASSLGLSTQGNEKLFF.

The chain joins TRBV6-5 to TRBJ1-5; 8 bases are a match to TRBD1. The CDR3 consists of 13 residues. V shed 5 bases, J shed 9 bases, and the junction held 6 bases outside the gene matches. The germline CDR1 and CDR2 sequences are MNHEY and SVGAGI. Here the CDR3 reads CASSQQGGRPQHF. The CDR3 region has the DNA TGTGCCAGCAGTCAACAGGGGGGGAGGCCCCAGCATTTT.

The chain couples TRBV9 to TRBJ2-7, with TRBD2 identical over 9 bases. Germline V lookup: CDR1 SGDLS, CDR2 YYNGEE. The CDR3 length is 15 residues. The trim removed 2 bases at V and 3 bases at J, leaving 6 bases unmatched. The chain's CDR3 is CASSVLAGEFYEQYF. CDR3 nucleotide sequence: TGTGCCAGCAGCGTCTTAGCGGGGGAGTTCTACGAGCAGTACTTC.

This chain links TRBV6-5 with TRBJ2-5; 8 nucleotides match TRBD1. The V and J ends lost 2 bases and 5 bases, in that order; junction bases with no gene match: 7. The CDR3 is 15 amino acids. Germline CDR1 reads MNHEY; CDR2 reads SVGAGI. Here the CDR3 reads CASSYTTGGWETQYF. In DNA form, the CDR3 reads TGTGCCAGCAGTTACACCACAGGGGGGTGGGAGACCCAGTACTTC.

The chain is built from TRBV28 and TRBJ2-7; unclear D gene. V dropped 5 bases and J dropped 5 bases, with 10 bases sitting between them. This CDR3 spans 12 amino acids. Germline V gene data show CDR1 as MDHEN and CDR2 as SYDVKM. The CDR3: CASSPLRDEQYF. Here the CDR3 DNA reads TGTGCCAGCAGTCCCCTCCGAGACGAGCAGTACTTC. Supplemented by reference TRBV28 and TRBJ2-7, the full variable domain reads DVKVTQSSRYLVKRTGEKVFLECVQDMDHENMFWYRQDPGLGLRLIYFSYDVKMKEKGDIPEGYSVSREKKERFSLILESASTNQTSMYLCASSPLRDEQYFGPGTRLTVT.

The CDR3 bases are TGCAGTGCTAGTCCTAGCGGGAGGCCCCCCTACGAGCAGTACTTC. Its translation is CSASPSGRPPYEQYF. The V gene is TRBV20-1, the J gene TRBJ2-7; 11 bases agree with TRBD2. V was pared by 3 bases and J by 2 bases, with 6 bases of the junction left unmatched. CDR1 and CDR2 from the germline V gene are DFQATT and SNEGSKA (reference sequence). This CDR3 comprises 15 residues.

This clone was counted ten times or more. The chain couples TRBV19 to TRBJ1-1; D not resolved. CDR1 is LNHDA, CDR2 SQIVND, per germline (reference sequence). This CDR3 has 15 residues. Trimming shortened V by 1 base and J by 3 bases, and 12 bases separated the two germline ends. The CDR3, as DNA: TGTGCCAGTAGTATAGTCACAAAACGGGACACTGAAGCTTTCTTT. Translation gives CASSIVTKRDTEAFF.

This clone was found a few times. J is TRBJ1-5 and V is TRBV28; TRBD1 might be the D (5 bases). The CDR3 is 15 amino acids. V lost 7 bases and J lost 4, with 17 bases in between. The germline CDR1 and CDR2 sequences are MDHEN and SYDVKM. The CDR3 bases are TGTGCCAGCAACGAGGAGCCGCAGGGTAATCAGCCCCAGCATTTT. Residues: CASNEEPQGNQPQHF.

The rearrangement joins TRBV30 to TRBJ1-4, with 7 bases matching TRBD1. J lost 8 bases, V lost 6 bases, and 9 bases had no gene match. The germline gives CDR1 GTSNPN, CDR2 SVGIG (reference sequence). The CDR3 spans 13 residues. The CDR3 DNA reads TGTGCCTGTGTACGACTACAGGGGGAAAAACTGTTTTTT. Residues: CACVRLQGEKLFF.

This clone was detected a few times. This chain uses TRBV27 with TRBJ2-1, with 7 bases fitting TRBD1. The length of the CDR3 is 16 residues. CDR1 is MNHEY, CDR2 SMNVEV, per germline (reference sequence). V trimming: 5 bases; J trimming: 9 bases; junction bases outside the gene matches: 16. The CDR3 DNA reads TGTGCCAGCAGTCCCGACAGGGCGCGGGCGCGAGGTGAGCAGTTCTTC. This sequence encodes CASSPDRARARGEQFF.

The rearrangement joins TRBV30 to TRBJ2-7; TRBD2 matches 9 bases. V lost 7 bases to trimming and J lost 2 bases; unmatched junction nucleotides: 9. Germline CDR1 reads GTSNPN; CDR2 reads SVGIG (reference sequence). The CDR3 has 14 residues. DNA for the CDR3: TGTGCCTCCCGGGGGCGGGGGGGCACCTACGAGCAGTACTTC. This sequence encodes CASRGRGGTYEQYF. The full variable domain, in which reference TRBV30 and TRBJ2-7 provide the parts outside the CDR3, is SQTIHQWPATLVQPVGSPLSLECTVEGTSNPNLYWYRQAAGRGLQLLFYSVGIGQISSEVPQNLSASRPQDRQFILSSKKLLLSDSGFYLCASRGRGGTYEQYFGPGTRLTVT.

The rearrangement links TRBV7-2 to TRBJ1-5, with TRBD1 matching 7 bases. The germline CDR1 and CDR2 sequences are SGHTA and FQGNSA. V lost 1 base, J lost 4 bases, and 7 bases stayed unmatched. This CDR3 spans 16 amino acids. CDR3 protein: CASSLGQGRANQPQHF. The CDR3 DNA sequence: TGTGCCAGCAGCTTAGGACAGGGAAGGGCTAATCAGCCCCAGCATTTT.

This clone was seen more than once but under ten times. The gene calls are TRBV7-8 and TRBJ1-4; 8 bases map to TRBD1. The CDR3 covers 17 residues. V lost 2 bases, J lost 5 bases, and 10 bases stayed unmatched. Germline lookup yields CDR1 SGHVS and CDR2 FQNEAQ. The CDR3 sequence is CASSLLGTGKKNEKLFF. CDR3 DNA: TGTGCCAGCAGCTTATTGGGGACAGGAAAAAAAAATGAAAAACTGTTTTTT.

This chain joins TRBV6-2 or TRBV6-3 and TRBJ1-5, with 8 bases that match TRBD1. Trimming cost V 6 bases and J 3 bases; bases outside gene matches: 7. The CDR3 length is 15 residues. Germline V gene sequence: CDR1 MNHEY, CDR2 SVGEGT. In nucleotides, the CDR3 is TGTGCCAGCAGCTTTGGGACAGGCTTCAATCAGCCCCAGCATTTT. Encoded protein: CASSFGTGFNQPQHF.

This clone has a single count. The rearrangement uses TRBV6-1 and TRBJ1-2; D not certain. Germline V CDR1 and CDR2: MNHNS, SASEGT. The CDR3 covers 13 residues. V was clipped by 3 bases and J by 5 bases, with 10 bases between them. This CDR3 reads CASSDSGTYGYTF. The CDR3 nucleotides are TGTGCCAGCAGTGATTCGGGTACATATGGCTACACCTTC.